A single sample gave rise to the 23 T cell receptor beta chains below, sequenced in a study of technical replicates of blood from a handful of donors. Using immunoSEQ multiplex PCR, the repertoire was profiled, and TCRdb retains in-frame clones only, with some absent. The table has 75,000 to 90,000 clones, approximately 94% seen once. The source material was T cells isolated from PBMCs. The source is a human donor in good health.

The chain carries TRBV5-1 and TRBJ2-2; possibly TRBD1 for D (8 bases). This CDR3 region has 16 residues. V was cut by 4 bases and J by 3 bases, with 16 bases left in between. CDR1 is SGHRS and CDR2 is YFSETQ in the germline V gene. CDR3 region: CASSKRQGRDTGELFF. CDR3 nucleotides: TGCGCCAGCAGCAAAAGACAGGGGAGGGACACCGGGGAGCTGTTTTTT.

The CDR3 loop reads CASGTGDSYEQYF. The CDR3 DNA follows: TGTGCCAGCGGCACCGGGGACTCCTACGAGCAGTACTTC. This chain links TRBV2 with TRBJ2-7; TRBD2 is a possible D gene (5 bases). This CDR3 region has 13 residues. Germline-derived CDR1 and CDR2 are SNHLY and FYNNEI. The V and J ends lost 8 bases and 0 bases respectively, with 11 bases between them.

The chain employs TRBV5-6 and TRBJ2-2, with TRBD2 matching 8 bases. The V gene end was trimmed by 5 bases and the J gene end by 4 bases; junction bases not matched to a gene: 13. Germline values: CDR1 SGHDT, CDR2 YYEEEE. CDR3 length equals 17 residues. Written as DNA, the CDR3 is TGTGCCAGCAGTATCACCCCCGGGACTAGGCGCACCGGGGAGCTGTTTTTT. Amino acid sequence: CASSITPGTRRTGELFF.

The table lists this clone with a few counts. The CDR3 is CAISVEGANTEAFF. The DNA of the CDR3 is TGTGCCATCAGTGTGGAGGGGGCGAACACTGAAGCTTTCTTT. The chain has TRBV10-3 and TRBJ1-1; 7 nucleotides align to TRBD1. This CDR3 contains 14 residues. Germline loops: CDR1 ENHRY, CDR2 SYGVKD. The V gene end was trimmed by 4 bases and the J gene end by 1 base; junction bases not matched to a gene: 3.

V gene TRBV25-1 combines with J gene TRBJ1-3, with D maybe TRBD1 (5 bases). From germline, CDR1 is MGHDK and CDR2 SYGVNS. V was pared by 4 bases and J by 8 bases, with 18 bases between. The CDR3 extends over 15 amino acids. CDR3 region: CASSGGLQATDTIYF. The CDR3 coding sequence is TGTGCCAGCAGTGGAGGTCTACAGGCGACGGACACCATATATTTT. Supplemented by reference TRBV25-1 and TRBJ1-3, the full variable domain reads EADIYQTPRYLVIGTGKKITLECSQTMGHDKMYWYQQDPGMELHLIHYSYGVNSTEKGDLSSESTVSRIRTEHFPLTLESARPSHTSQYLCASSGGLQATDTIYFGEGSWLTVV.

V usage is TRBV28 and J usage is TRBJ1-5, with TRBD1 as a possible D gene (5 bases). Germline lookup yields CDR1 MDHEN and CDR2 SYDVKM. The CDR3 spans 15 residues. V was pared by 6 bases and J by 0 bases, with 12 bases between. CDR3 amino acids: CASSQGRISNQPQHF. CDR3 in DNA: TGTGCCAGCAGCCAGGGTCGGATTAGCAATCAGCCCCAGCATTTT.

The chain has TRBV7-6 and TRBJ1-4; D possibly corresponds to TRBD1 (6 bases). The CDR3 sequence is 13 residues long. The germline gives CDR1 SGHVS, CDR2 FNYEAQ. V lost 3 bases, J lost 11 bases, and 13 bases lay in between. CDR3 residues: CASSLESQGKLFF. The CDR3 DNA follows: TGTGCCAGCAGCTTGGAGAGTCAGGGGAAACTGTTTTTT.

The genes are TRBV27 and TRBJ1-2; 9 bases line up with TRBD1. After removal of 3 bases from V and 8 bases from J, the junction contained 10 bases not matched to a gene. Germline CDR1 MNHEY, CDR2 SMNVEV (reference sequence). The CDR3 spans 15 residues. DNA of the CDR3: TGTGCCAGCAGTTTCAATCCGGACAGGGGTCGGGGCTACACCTTC. Translating gives CASSFNPDRGRGYTF.

This clone turned up a few times. This chain links TRBV6-1 with TRBJ2-7; D is possibly TRBD1 (6 bases). Looked up from germline, CDR1 is MNHNS and CDR2 is SASEGT. The CDR3 consists of 13 residues. Trimming shortened V by 3 bases and J by 3 bases, and 9 bases separated the two germline ends. The CDR3 bases are TGTGCCAGCAGTGAGAAGGGGGACTACGAGCAGTACTTC. It is translated as CASSEKGDYEQYF.

The rearrangement joins TRBV9 to TRBJ2-2, with no clear D. Trimming pared 3 bases from V and 6 bases from J, leaving 6 bases between. Germline lookup yields CDR1 SGDLS and CDR2 YYNGEE. This CDR3 comprises 12 residues. Here the CDR3 DNA reads TGTGCCAGCAGCGCTATGGCCGGGGAGCTGTTTTTT. As protein: CASSAMAGELFF.

This clone came up once. V usage is TRBV6-5 and J usage is TRBJ2-2; D is unresolved. The CDR3 runs to 14 residues. Per germline, CDR1 MNHEY and CDR2 SVGAGI. V lost 8 bases and J lost 0, with 10 bases in between. The CDR3 DNA reads TGTGCCAGCGCGAGAAAGTCGAACACCGGGGAGCTGTTTTTT. Translated: CASARKSNTGELFF.

The chain employs TRBV7-9 and TRBJ2-7; 9 bases match TRBD1. V trimming: 8 bases; J trimming: 2 bases; junction bases outside the gene matches: 13. Looked up from germline, CDR1 is SEHNR and CDR2 is FQNEAQ (reference sequence). This CDR3 spans 16 amino acids. As DNA, the CDR3 is TGTGCCAGCCGACAGGGGGAGGGCTTTACAGCCTACGAGCAGTACTTC. Translated: CASRQGEGFTAYEQYF. The whole variable domain, remainder taken from reference TRBV7-9 and TRBJ2-7, is DTGVSQNPRHKITKRGQNVTFRCDPISEHNRLYWYRQTLGQGPEFLTYFQNEAQLEKSRLLSDRFSAERPKGSFSTLEIQRTEQGDSAMYLCASRQGEGFTAYEQYFGPGTRLTVT.

V usage is TRBV15 and J usage is TRBJ1-5; D gene ambiguous. This CDR3 is built from 12 residues. The germline V and J ends were trimmed by 5 bases and 4 bases, with 6 bases remaining between them. Germline-derived CDR1 and CDR2 are LNHNV and YYDKDF (reference sequence). The CDR3 sequence: CATSSVNQPQHF. The CDR3 region has the DNA TGTGCCACCAGCTCGGTGAATCAGCCCCAGCATTTT.

This clone has just one count. The chain couples TRBV27 to TRBJ2-7; D might be TRBD2 (5 bases). The CDR3 covers 15 residues. Deletions cut 0 bases from V and 4 bases from J, with 13 bases between. Per the germline V gene, CDR1 is MNHEY and CDR2 is SMNVEV (reference sequence). The CDR3 loop reads CASSLSVGPGYEQYF. The CDR3 nucleotides are TGTGCCAGCAGTTTATCAGTGGGTCCGGGATACGAGCAGTACTTC.

The rearrangement links TRBV9 to TRBJ2-3; TRBD2 aligns across 15 bases. Germline V gene lookup returns CDR1 SGDLS and CDR2 YYNGEE. J gave up 0 bases and V 3 bases, and 20 bases lay outside the gene matches. This CDR3 comprises 23 residues. DNA of the CDR3: TGTGCCAGCAGCGCCCCTCTTCCTCGGACTAGCGGGGGGGAGGGGCGTAGCACAGATACGCAGTATTTT. Amino acids: CASSAPLPRTSGGEGRSTDTQYF.

The genes are TRBV14 and TRBJ2-7; D gene unclear. This CDR3 has 15 amino acids. Trimming removed 0 bases from V and 2 bases from J, with 11 bases in between. The V gene's germline CDR1 is SGHDN and CDR2 FVKESK. CDR3 bases: TGTGCCAGCAGCCAAGAGATCGGTCCCACCTACGAGCAGTACTTC. This encodes CASSQEIGPTYEQYF.

CDR3 sequence reads: CASKLRASGSETQYF. DNA of the CDR3: TGTGCCAGTAAGCTCCGGGCTAGCGGGAGCGAGACCCAGTACTTC. This sequence joins TRBV19 and TRBJ2-5, with 10 bases aligning to TRBD2. Germline values: CDR1 LNHDA, CDR2 SQIVND (reference sequence). The CDR3 has 15 residues. V lost 7 bases and J lost 5; bases outside the gene matches: 10.

This chain links TRBV2 with TRBJ2-2, with D possibly matching TRBD1 (5 bases). Deletions cut 5 bases from V and 5 bases from J, with 12 bases between. The CDR3 spans 14 residues. Germline-derived CDR1 and CDR2 are SNHLY and FYNNEI. The CDR3 DNA reads as TGTGCCAGCAGTCCCCTGACAGCTACCGGGGAGCTGTTTTTT. This translates into CASSPLTATGELFF.

The chain couples TRBV2 to TRBJ1-5; the D is unclear. Looked up from germline, CDR1 is SNHLY and CDR2 is FYNNEI. Trimming pared 0 bases from V and 8 bases from J, leaving 5 bases between. The CDR3 is made up of 12 amino acids. CDR3 region: CASSEARKPQHF. CDR3 bases: TGTGCCAGCAGTGAAGCGAGGAAGCCCCAGCATTTT.

The chain combines TRBV10-1 with TRBJ1-1; 8 positions agree with TRBD1. Germline-derived CDR1 and CDR2 are WNHNN and SYGVQD (reference sequence). J gave up 4 bases and V 2 bases, and 9 bases lay outside the gene matches. The CDR3 covers 16 residues. The CDR3 here is CASSELTGGYRTEAFF. CDR3 bases: TGCGCCAGCAGTGAGCTAACAGGGGGATATCGCACTGAAGCTTTCTTT.

This chain uses TRBV4-1 with TRBJ2-2, with TRBD2 identical over 10 bases. Germline CDR1 MGHRA, CDR2 YSYEKL. The J segment lost 0 bases and the V segment lost 4 bases, leaving 8 bases of the junction unmatched. The CDR3 extends over 18 amino acids. CDR3 amino acids: CASSPEGLALSNTGELFF. Here the CDR3 DNA reads TGCGCCAGCAGCCCCGAGGGACTAGCGCTCTCGAACACCGGGGAGCTGTTTTTT.

The V and J genes are TRBV7-9 and TRBJ1-1; possible D gene TRBD1, 5 bases. CDR3 length: 13 residues. V shed 8 bases and J shed 3 bases, with 13 bases lying between them. Germline loops: CDR1 SEHNR, CDR2 FQNEAQ (reference sequence). The CDR3 is CASRLGAYTEAFF. The CDR3 nucleotides are TGTGCCAGCCGACTAGGGGCGTACACTGAAGCTTTCTTT.

The chain carries TRBV11-2 and TRBJ2-2, with 8 nucleotides matching TRBD2. CDR1 and CDR2 (germline): SGHAT, FQNNGV. V was clipped by 1 base and J by 5 bases; unmatched bases: 6. The CDR3 is made up of 16 amino acids. The CDR3, as DNA: TGTGCCAGCAGCTTAGGACGGGGGGGAGATACCGGGGAGCTGTTTTTT. Its translation: CASSLGRGGDTGELFF.